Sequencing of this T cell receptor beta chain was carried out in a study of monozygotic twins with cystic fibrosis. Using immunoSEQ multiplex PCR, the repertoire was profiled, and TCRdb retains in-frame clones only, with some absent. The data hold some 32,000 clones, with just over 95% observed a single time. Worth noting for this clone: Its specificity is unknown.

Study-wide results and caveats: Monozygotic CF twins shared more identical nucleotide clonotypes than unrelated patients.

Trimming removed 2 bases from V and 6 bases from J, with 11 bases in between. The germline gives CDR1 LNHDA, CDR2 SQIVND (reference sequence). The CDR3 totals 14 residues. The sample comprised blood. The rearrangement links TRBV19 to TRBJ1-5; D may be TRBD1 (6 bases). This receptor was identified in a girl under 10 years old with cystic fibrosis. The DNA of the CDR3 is TGTGCCAGTAGTATAAGTACAGGGTTTCAGCCCCAGCATTTT. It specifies CASSISTGFQPQHF.